One sample yielded the 2 T cell receptor beta chains listed below, sequenced in a study of blood T cell repertoires in COVID-19. Some clones are missing from TCRdb's copy, which holds only in-frame ones; the method was immunoSEQ multiplex PCR. The table records about 150,000 clones, around 85% of them present only once. The sample consisted of peripheral blood. The receptors shown here come from a man in his sixties with COVID-19, enrolled during active disease.

V and J are TRBV4-2 and TRBJ2-3; 10 bases agree with TRBD2. CDR1 is LGHNA, CDR2 YNFKEQ, per germline. J lost 3 bases, V lost 1 base, and 4 bases had no gene match. The CDR3 is 16 amino acids. The CDR3 spells CASSQVATSGTDTQYF. CDR3 coding DNA: TGTGCCAGCAGCCAAGTTGCGACTAGCGGGACAGATACGCAGTATTTT.

This rearrangement joins TRBV5-6 to TRBJ2-1; 10 bases map to TRBD2. This CDR3 is 16 amino acids long. Germline assignment: CDR1 SGHDT and CDR2 YYEEEE. The V and J ends lost 4 bases and 7 bases, in that order; junction bases with no gene match: 11. The CDR3 reads CASSLAPSGRANEQFF. CDR3 bases: TGTGCCAGCAGCCTAGCGCCGAGCGGGAGGGCGAATGAGCAGTTCTTC.